These T cell receptor beta chains were read from a single sample in a study of human T cells and chemical hapten exposure. MiXCR, applied by TCRdb to the RACE reads, yields one record per CDR3 protein. Counted here are more than 85,000 distinct CDR3 sequences, over 6.5% occurring once; the ten biggest clones make up 2.5% to 3%. This material consisted of whole blood, taken in connection with sensitization to the hapten diphenylcyclopropenone (DPC). These receptors were collected from a man aged 35 to 55 with alopecia areata. Some clones in this sample may be carry-over from other donors' samples. CDR3s include the opening cysteine and the closing phenylalanine or tryptophan. The D gene is left open where the match is weak. Where a row states a size, it is once, few, many or the class of an expanded clone; other rows omit it.

TRBV7-9	TRBJ2-3	-	TRBD1	TGTGCCAGCAGCTCCGACAGGGAATACCATTTTAATACGCAGTATTTT	CASSSDREYHFNTQYF
TRBV29-1	TRBJ2-3	few	-	TGCAGCGTTGGCGGCGGGAGCACAGATACGCAGTATTTT	CSVGGGSTDTQYF
TRBV15	TRBJ2-5	few	-	TGTGCCACCAGCATACAAGAGACCCAGTACTTC	CATSIQETQYF
TRBV5-6	TRBJ1-5	-	-	TGTGCCAGCAGCTCGTGGCCTGGGGAAAATCAGCCCCAGCATTTT	CASSSWPGENQPQHF
TRBV6-2/TRBV6-3	TRBJ2-1	few	TRBD2	TGTGCCAGCAGTTACCATCAGCGGGAAGGAGGGAATGAGCAGTTCTTC	CASSYHQREGGNEQFF
TRBV29-1	TRBJ2-7	-	-	TGCAGCGTCGGTCAGGACTCCACCTCCTACGAGCAGTACTTC	CSVGQDSTSYEQYF
TRBV7-6	TRBJ2-6	-	-	TGTGCCAGCAGCTCAGGATCCAAGTCTGGGGCCAACGTCCTGACTTTC	CASSSGSKSGANVLTF
TRBV5-1	TRBJ2-5	many	-	TGCGCCAGCATACCGGCGGGACGATCACAAGAGACCCAGTACTTC	CASIPAGRSQETQYF
TRBV7-2	TRBJ2-3	many	-	TGTGCCAGCAGCGACCCGTCGGCTAGCACAGATACGCAGTATTTT	CASSDPSASTDTQYF
TRBV10-3	TRBJ1-5	many	-	TGTGCCATCAGTGAGTCGGACACTCAGCCCCAGCATTTT	CAISESDTQPQHF
TRBV28	TRBJ2-3	many	-	TGTGCCAGCAGGGAGATAGATACGCAGTATTTT	CASREIDTQYF
TRBV10-3	TRBJ2-5	many	TRBD2	TGTGCCATCAGTGCCCGGTCCGGGGGGCAAGAGACCCAGTACTTC	CAISARSGGQETQYF
TRBV18	TRBJ2-1	few	TRBD2	TGTGCCAGCTCACCAAGACTAGCGGGAGTCAATGAGCAGTTCTTC	CASSPRLAGVNEQFF
TRBV6-2/TRBV6-3	TRBJ2-5	many	TRBD2	TGTGCCAGCAGCGAAGCGGGACGGCTACAAGAGACCCAGTACTTC	CASSEAGRLQETQYF
TRBV7-2	TRBJ2-3	few	-	TGTGCCAGCAGCTTAGAACGAGTCCATACGCAGTATTTT	CASSLERVHTQYF
TRBV29-1	TRBJ2-3	-	TRBD2	TGCAGCGTCGCGACTAGCAGAGATACGCAGTATTTT	CSVATSRDTQYF
TRBV5-1	TRBJ1-5	-	TRBD1	TGCGCCAGCAGCTTGGGGGGACAGTTCAATCAGCCCCAGCATTTT	CASSLGGQFNQPQHF
TRBV3-1	TRBJ2-3	few	-	TGTGCCAGCAGCCAAGACGCGAAGACGCAGTATTTT	CASSQDAKTQYF
TRBV6-5	TRBJ1-6	few	TRBD1	TGTGCCAGCAGTTACATAAAGGGGGCAACCCTCCACTTT	CASSYIKGATLHF
TRBV29-1	TRBJ2-1	many	-	TGCAGCGTTCCTAGCGTACAGAATTCCTACAATGAGCAGTTCTTC	CSVPSVQNSYNEQFF